This entry features one TCR beta chain sequence. This receptor's antigen is unknown. Base quality data are lacking; no much larger clone is found one base away. Blood samples were collected up to 4 times in the first month after transplant and then at least monthly when available. Libraries were prepared through the immunoSEQ multiplex PCR assay. High-throughput TCR-beta CDR3 sequencing of genomic DNA from most patients was performed by Adaptive Biotechnologies. Turning to the authors' computational methods: TCR sequencing data were retrieved from Adaptive's ImmunoSEQ software for 18 patients, whereas a few other patients were processed with MiXCR and VDJtools. CDR3 nucleotide sequences shared between donor and recipient were removed because the origin of such sequences could not be assigned. To be classed as alloreactive, a clone needed at least 2-fold expansion over unstimulated cells and a minimum CFSE-low frequency of 0.002% (template counts) or 0.001% (read counts). A clone was considered mappable if detected in the sequenced pre-transplant spleen, lymph node, or MLR CFSE-low populations of the donor or recipient. Cumulative frequency of alloreactive clones was calculated as a percentage of all sequences weighted by copy number. In its TCRdb copy, this immuneACCESS table keeps in-frame sequences only and misses some clones. Where compared with another copy, unresolved V genes explain less than half of these, and the others have no known cause. Clone size and V and J calls were adopted from that table, with D and trimming inferred from the DNA. This sample is represented by about 38,000 clones; roughly 80% of them were singletons. The ten largest clonotypes hold 3.5% to 4.5% of the sample.

The data stem from a study of graft-versus-host responses after intestinal transplantation (dated by TCRdb to 2020 to 2022). With regard to the full study: The transplants that recipients got were multivisceral, liver-intestinal, or isolated intestinal. Samples from a few later patients were sequenced in-house on an Illumina MiSeq with MiXCR processing rather than by the commercial service. To identify alloreactive clones, pre-transplant mixed lymphocyte reaction products were sequenced and compared with unstimulated pre-transplant donor and recipient T cells. The cohort enrolled about two dozen intestinal transplant recipients including one retransplant, and a few patients lacking pretransplant specimens were excluded. Every recipient was given anti-thymocyte globulin induction, followed by about three years of maintenance tacrolimus and steroids. After intestinal transplantation, graft-versus-host and host-versus-graft alloreactive T cell clones in the graft, circulation and bone marrow were tracked using bulk TCR-beta CDR3 sequencing. A peak of at least 4% donor T cells among recipient peripheral blood mononuclear cells was the definition used for donor T cell macrochimerism. What the authors observed across the whole study: GvH clones were detected in recipient bone marrow, and some appeared earlier in ileal mucosa or blood, consistent with an intestinal mucosal origin. High GvH to HvG T cell clonal ratios were observed in the allografts of patients with donor T cell macrochimerism. The conclusions were limited by the relatively low number and heterogeneity of the intestinal transplant patients. Peak levels of circulating GvH clones were associated with declines in HvG clones early after transplant.

CDR1 and CDR2 are read off the germline V gene as MDHEN and SYDVKM. The junction shows trimming of 6 bases on V and 2 bases on J, and the gene matches do not reach 8 bases of it. Including the terminal cysteine and phenylalanine, the CDR3 comprises 15 residues. Only the CDR3 DNA stays, 45 bases, in frame from base 1. The chain is made from TRBV28 and TRBJ2-3, with 7 bases in between that match TRBD2. The TCR originated in a human patient who received an intestinal transplant, so some T cells may come from the graft donor. The source was PBMCs, collected 1070 days after transplant. The DNA is TGTGCCAGCAGCAAACAGCGGGGATACACAGATACGCAGTATTTT. The translation is CASSKQRGYTDTQYF.